The next 28 T cell receptor beta chains were all read from a single sample in a study of blood T cell repertoires in COVID-19. TCRdb's table, derived via immunoSEQ multiplex PCR, lists solely in-frame clones and lacks some. Of 20,000 to 25,000 clones in the sample, roughly 88% were seen once. The specimen sequenced was peripheral blood. These receptors all stem from an elderly woman with active or convalescent COVID-19.

This chain links TRBV5-4 with TRBJ2-5, with TRBD1 matching 8 bases. From germline, CDR1 is SGHNT and CDR2 YYREEE (reference sequence). V dropped 2 bases and J dropped 5; count of bases not matched to a gene: 17. The CDR3 is 18 residues long. CDR3 sequence (DNA): TGTGCCAGCAGCTTATTGTCGGCCCGCCAGGGGGCGCGTGAGACCCAGTACTTC. It translates to CASSLLSARQGARETQYF.

The chain is built from TRBV4-2 and TRBJ2-1, with 7 bases aligning to TRBD2. The J segment lost 9 bases and the V segment lost 0 bases, leaving 11 bases of the junction unmatched. Germline values: CDR1 LGHNA, CDR2 YNFKEQ. CDR3 length: 16 amino acids. In nucleotides, the CDR3 is TGTGCCAGCAGCCAAGATCTAAGAGGGAGGGGTGTTGAGCAGTTCTTC. This codes for CASSQDLRGRGVEQFF.

This clone was seen a few times. This chain uses TRBV7-9 with TRBJ2-7; 8 positions agree with TRBD1. Germline assignment: CDR1 SEHNR and CDR2 FQNEAQ (reference sequence). After removal of 5 bases from V and 3 bases from J, the junction contained 3 bases not matched to a gene. The CDR3 covers 13 residues. The CDR3 DNA reads TGTGCCAGCAGCCTGGACAGGGTCTACGAGCAGTACTTC. Protein product: CASSLDRVYEQYF.

This clone has only one observation. The V call is TRBV7-5, the J call TRBJ2-7; the table calls TRBD1, which could not be checked here. TRBV7-5 is assigned pseudogene status. The CDR3 totals 15 residues. CDR3 protein: CARSFFGSCSYEQYF. As DNA, the CDR3 is TGTGCCAGAAGCTTTTTTGGCTCGTGCTCCTACGAGCAGTACTTC.

V gene TRBV10-1 combines with J gene TRBJ2-7, with 8 bases fitting TRBD1. Germline V CDR1 and CDR2: WNHNN, SYGVQD (reference sequence). Trimming removed 6 bases from V and 5 bases from J; junction bases left unmatched: 6. The CDR3 has 13 amino acids. This chain's CDR3 is CASSRDRSNEQYF. The CDR3 nucleotides read TGCGCCAGCAGCCGGGACAGGAGTAACGAGCAGTACTTC.

This chain uses TRBV29-1 with TRBJ2-7; 9 nucleotides line up with TRBD1. Germline V gene data show CDR1 as SQVTM and CDR2 as ANQGSEA. This CDR3 is built from 12 residues. Trimming removed 7 bases from V and 4 bases from J; junction bases left unmatched: 5. The CDR3 region has the DNA TGCAGCGCCGGGACAGGGTCGTACGAGCAGTACTTC. Translated: CSAGTGSYEQYF.

V is TRBV6-5 and J is TRBJ1-5; D not certain. V gave up 0 bases and J gave up 1 base, with 4 bases separating them. In germline, CDR1 is MNHEY, CDR2 SVGAGI. The CDR3 length is 14 residues. The DNA of the CDR3 is TGTGCCAGCAGTTACTCCGGGAGCAATCAGCCCCAGCATTTT. It is translated as CASSYSGSNQPQHF.

This rearrangement joins TRBV7-9 to TRBJ2-1, with a tentative D call TRBD2 (7 bases). The CDR3 is 16 amino acids. Germline values: CDR1 SEHNR, CDR2 FQNEAQ (reference sequence). Between the trimmed V and J ends, which lost 5 bases and 5 bases, there was a span of 19 bases. The CDR3 bases are TGTGCCAGCAGCCCGAGGGGGAGGGGACGAAACAATGAGCAGTTCTTC. Its translation is CASSPRGRGRNNEQFF.

This clone was seen more than once but under ten times. The chain links TRBV19 to TRBJ1-2, with unresolved D. Germline V gene data show CDR1 as LNHDA and CDR2 as SQIVND (reference sequence). CDR3 length: 14 residues. The V end lost 3 bases, the J end lost 7 bases, and 15 bases lay between the germline ends. The CDR3 sequence: CASSILDPLAGYTF. The CDR3 DNA sequence: TGTGCCAGTAGTATCTTAGATCCCCTAGCTGGCTACACCTTC.

This chain joins TRBV5-1 and TRBJ2-3; 10 bases fit TRBD2. Germline V gene data show CDR1 as SGHRS and CDR2 as YFSETQ. Trimming took 2 bases from V and 2 from J; bases not matched to a gene: 17. The CDR3 is 20 amino acids. The CDR3: CASSLRSTSGFRAHTDTQYF. CDR3 DNA: TGCGCCAGCAGCTTAAGGTCGACTAGCGGGTTTCGGGCCCACACAGATACGCAGTATTTT.

This clone came up once. The chain uses TRBV28 and TRBJ2-5; 8 bases are a match to TRBD1. Germline CDR1 reads MDHEN; CDR2 reads SYDVKM. This CDR3 contains 14 residues. V was pared by 6 bases and J by 5 bases, with 8 bases of the junction left unmatched. CDR3 in amino acids: CASRQGTGGETQYF. For the CDR3, the DNA is TGTGCCAGCAGACAGGGGACAGGTGGGGAGACCCAGTACTTC.

The chain has TRBV12-5 and TRBJ1-5; TRBD1 matches at 12 bases. The V and J ends lost 5 bases and 3 bases, in that order; junction bases with no gene match: 5. This CDR3 contains 16 residues. Germline CDR1 LGHNT, CDR2 FRNRAP. The CDR3 spells CASGAGTGGSNQPQHF. The CDR3, as DNA: TGTGCTAGTGGTGCCGGGACAGGGGGCTCCAATCAGCCCCAGCATTTT.

The J gene is TRBJ2-7, the V gene TRBV28; TRBD2 agrees at 12 bases. CDR1 and CDR2 (germline): MDHEN, SYDVKM. With 5 bases clipped from V and 2 bases from J, the junction kept 4 bases outside the gene matches. This CDR3 has 15 residues. The chain's CDR3 is CASSPLAGGPYEQYF. DNA of the CDR3: TGTGCCAGCAGTCCGCTAGCGGGAGGGCCCTACGAGCAGTACTTC.

The rearrangement links TRBV6-5 to TRBJ1-5; D is ambiguous. Trimming stripped 5 bases from V and 2 bases from J, with 7 bases between. In germline, CDR1 is MNHEY, CDR2 SVGAGI. CDR3 length: 13 residues. The CDR3 DNA follows: TGTGCCAGCAGTAGGCAGGGCAATCAGCCCCAGCATTTT. The encoded protein is CASSRQGNQPQHF.

The V gene is TRBV28, the J gene TRBJ2-4; 11 positions match TRBD1. V trimming: 5 bases; J trimming: 3 bases; junction bases outside the gene matches: 9. Germline CDR1 is MDHEN and CDR2 is SYDVKM. The CDR3 contains 17 residues. This chain's CDR3 is CASSPHRGTGGKNIQYF. CDR3 coding DNA: TGTGCCAGCAGTCCCCACCGCGGGACAGGGGGCAAAAACATTCAGTACTTC.

The rearrangement joins TRBV6-5 to TRBJ1-1; D remains unclear. V was cut by 3 bases and J by 1 base, with 12 bases left in between. This CDR3 has 15 amino acids. The V gene's germline CDR1 is MNHEY and CDR2 SVGAGI. The CDR3 bases are TGTGCCAGCAGTTATGGAGGAGGTGGGAACACTGAAGCTTTCTTT. Translating gives CASSYGGGGNTEAFF.

The chain carries TRBV20-1 and TRBJ2-2, with no clear D. V was cut by 6 bases and J by 6 bases, with 8 bases left in between. The V gene's germline CDR1 is DFQATT and CDR2 SNEGSKA (reference sequence). This CDR3 has 11 amino acids. CDR3 sequence: CSAHRAGELFF. The CDR3 bases are TGCAGTGCCCACCGAGCCGGGGAGCTGTTTTTT.

This clone has only one observation. J is TRBJ2-5 and V is TRBV27, with 8 positions matching TRBD2. This CDR3 spans 13 amino acids. V was pared by 6 bases and J by 4 bases, with 4 bases of the junction left unmatched. From germline, CDR1 is MNHEY and CDR2 SMNVEV (reference sequence). The CDR3 coding sequence is TGTGCCAGCAGCTCGAGCGGGGGAGAGACCCAGTACTTC. The encoded protein is CASSSSGGETQYF.

This chain uses TRBV19 with TRBJ1-5; the D gene is possibly TRBD1 (6 bases). This CDR3 comprises 13 residues. The V and J ends lost 8 bases and 3 bases respectively, with 11 bases between them. Germline V gives CDR1 LNHDA, CDR2 SQIVND (reference sequence). CDR3 protein: CASSQGYNQPQHF. The CDR3 DNA sequence: TGTGCCAGTTCACAGGGCTACAATCAGCCCCAGCATTTT.

The rearrangement links TRBV30 to TRBJ2-3, with TRBD2 matching 12 bases. The J segment lost 3 bases and the V segment lost 3 bases, leaving 16 bases of the junction unmatched. The CDR3 runs to 19 residues. Germline CDR1 and CDR2: GTSNPN and SVGIG (reference sequence). The CDR3 spells CAWSVSWGLAGGKTDTQYF. CDR3 bases: TGTGCCTGGAGCGTTTCCTGGGGTCTAGCGGGGGGGAAAACAGATACGCAGTATTTT.

The chain carries TRBV11-2 and TRBJ2-5; D is undetermined. The germline gives CDR1 SGHAT, CDR2 FQNNGV. The CDR3 is made up of 15 amino acids. V was cut by 5 bases and J by 2 bases, with 15 bases left in between. The CDR3 protein is CASSPRRTIQETQYF. CDR3 nucleotides: TGTGCCAGCAGCCCACGCCGTACTATACAAGAGACCCAGTACTTC.

The chain is built from TRBV7-2 and TRBJ2-2, with a tentative D call TRBD1 (6 bases). Per germline, CDR1 SGHTA and CDR2 FQGNSA. V lost 10 bases, J lost 1 base, and 19 bases lay in between. The CDR3 contains 16 residues. CDR3 coding DNA: TGTGCCACCCCGGGGCAGGGGTTCAGGAACACCGGGGAGCTGTTTTTT. The encoded protein is CATPGQGFRNTGELFF.

The gene calls are TRBV14 and TRBJ2-2, with D perhaps matching TRBD2 (5 bases). This CDR3 has 16 residues. Germline loops: CDR1 SGHDN, CDR2 FVKESK. V shed 6 bases and J shed 7 bases, with 21 bases lying between them. The CDR3 spells CASSQRGNNQNGELFF. Here the CDR3 DNA reads TGTGCCAGCAGTCAGCGAGGGAACAACCAGAACGGGGAGCTGTTTTTT.

The gene calls are TRBV2 and TRBJ1-2, with 7 bases fitting TRBD1. Germline assignment: CDR1 SNHLY and CDR2 FYNNEI. CDR3 length: 15 residues. Trimming took 3 bases from V and 4 from J; bases not matched to a gene: 8. CDR3 loop: CASSDSGTVVYGYTF. In DNA form, the CDR3 reads TGTGCCAGCAGTGACTCCGGGACAGTAGTCTATGGCTACACCTTC. The full variable domain, rest sourced from reference TRBV2 and TRBJ1-2, is EPEVTQTPSHQVTQMGQEVILRCVPISNHLYFYWYRQILGQKVEFLVSFYNNEISEKSEIFDDQFSVERPDGSNFTLKIRSTKLEDSAMYFCASSDSGTVVYGYTFGSGTRLTVV.

This chain connects TRBV27 to TRBJ1-5; D remains unclear. Germline V gene lookup returns CDR1 MNHEY and CDR2 SMNVEV (reference sequence). Trimming took off 4 bases at V and 4 bases at J, with 5 bases between the two ends. There are 12 residues in the CDR3. The CDR3 DNA sequence: TGTGCCAGCAGTTCAGGTAATCAGCCCCAGCATTTT. It codes for CASSSGNQPQHF.

This clone is termed large. The rearrangement uses TRBV6-6 and TRBJ1-1, with no clear D. V lost 7 bases, J lost 6 bases, and 18 bases lay in between. Germline V lookup: CDR1 MNHNY, CDR2 SVGAGI (reference sequence). The CDR3 length is 14 residues. The CDR3 DNA sequence: TGTGCCAGCATCCCCGGAGGAGCCCTTTCTGAAGCTTTCTTT. Protein product: CASIPGGALSEAFF.

CDR3 bases: TGTGCCAGCAGGATTGACAGCGTGAACACTGAAGCTTTCTTT. Its protein product is CASRIDSVNTEAFF. This chain links TRBV6-5 with TRBJ1-1; D might be TRBD1 (5 bases). V gave up 6 bases and J gave up 0 bases, with 11 bases separating them. Germline CDR1 and CDR2: MNHEY and SVGAGI. The CDR3 has 14 residues.

This chain uses TRBV4-3 with TRBJ1-2; 7 positions match TRBD1. Germline-derived CDR1 and CDR2 are LGHNA and YSLEER. The CDR3 is 15 amino acids. With 0 bases clipped from V and 4 bases from J, the junction kept 5 bases outside the gene matches. The CDR3 DNA reads as TGCGCCAGCAGCCAAGATCACCCAGGGGGCTATGGCTACACCTTC. It codes for CASSQDHPGGYGYTF.